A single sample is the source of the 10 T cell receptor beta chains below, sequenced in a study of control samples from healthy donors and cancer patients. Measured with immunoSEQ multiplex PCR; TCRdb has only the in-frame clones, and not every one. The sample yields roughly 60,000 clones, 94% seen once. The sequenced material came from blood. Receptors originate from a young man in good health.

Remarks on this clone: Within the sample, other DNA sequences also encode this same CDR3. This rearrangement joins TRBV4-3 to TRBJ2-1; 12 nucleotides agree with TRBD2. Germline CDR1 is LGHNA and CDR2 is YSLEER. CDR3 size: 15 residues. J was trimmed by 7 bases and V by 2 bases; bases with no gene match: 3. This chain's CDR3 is CASSQPSGGVNEQFF. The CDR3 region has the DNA TGCGCCAGCAGCCAACCTAGCGGGGGGGTAAATGAGCAGTTCTTC.

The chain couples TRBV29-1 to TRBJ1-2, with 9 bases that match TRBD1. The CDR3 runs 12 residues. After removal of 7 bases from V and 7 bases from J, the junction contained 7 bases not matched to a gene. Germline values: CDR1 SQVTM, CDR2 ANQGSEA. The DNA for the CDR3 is TGCAGCGCCCGGACAGGGGTTGGTGGCTACACCTTC. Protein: CSARTGVGGYTF.

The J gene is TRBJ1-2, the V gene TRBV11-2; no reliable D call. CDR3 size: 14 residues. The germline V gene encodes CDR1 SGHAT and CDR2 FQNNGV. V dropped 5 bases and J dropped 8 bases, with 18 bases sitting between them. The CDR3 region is CASSDRRRQSGYTF. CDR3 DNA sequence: TGTGCCAGCAGCGATCGACGACGGCAATCGGGCTACACCTTC. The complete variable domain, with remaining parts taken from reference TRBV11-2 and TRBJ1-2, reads EAGVAQSPRYKIIEKRQSVAFWCNPISGHATLYWYQQILGQGPKLLIQFQNNGVVDDSQLPKDRFSAERLKGVDSTLKIQPAKLEDSAVYLCASSDRRRQSGYTFGSGTRLTVV.

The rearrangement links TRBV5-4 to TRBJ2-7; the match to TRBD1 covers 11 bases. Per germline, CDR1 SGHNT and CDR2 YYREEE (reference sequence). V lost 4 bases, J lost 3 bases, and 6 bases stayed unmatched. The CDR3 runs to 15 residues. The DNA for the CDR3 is TGTGCCAGCAGCCGGCAGGGGACAGGGGGCTACGAGCAGTACTTC. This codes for CASSRQGTGGYEQYF.

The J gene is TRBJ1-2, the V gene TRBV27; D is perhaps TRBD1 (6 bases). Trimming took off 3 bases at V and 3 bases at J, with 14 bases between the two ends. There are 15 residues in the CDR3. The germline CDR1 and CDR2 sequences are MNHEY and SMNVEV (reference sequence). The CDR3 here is CASSLGGGTYYGYTF. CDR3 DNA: TGTGCCAGCAGTTTGGGAGGGGGTACCTACTATGGCTACACCTTC.

The CDR3 nucleotides read TGTGCCATCAGTGAGACGTTTGGACTAGCGGGAGGTGAGCAGTTCTTC. It is translated as CAISETFGLAGGEQFF. The chain has TRBV10-3 and TRBJ2-1; 14 bases are a match to TRBD2. V was pared by 2 bases and J by 9 bases, with 6 bases of the junction left unmatched. Germline lookup yields CDR1 ENHRY and CDR2 SYGVKD. The CDR3 runs to 16 residues.

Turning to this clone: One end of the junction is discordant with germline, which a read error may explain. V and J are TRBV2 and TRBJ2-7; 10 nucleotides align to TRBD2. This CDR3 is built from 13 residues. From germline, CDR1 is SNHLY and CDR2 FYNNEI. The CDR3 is CARGSGRAGERYF. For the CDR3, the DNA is TGTGCCAGGGGCAGCGGGAGGGCCGGCGAGCGGTACTTC.

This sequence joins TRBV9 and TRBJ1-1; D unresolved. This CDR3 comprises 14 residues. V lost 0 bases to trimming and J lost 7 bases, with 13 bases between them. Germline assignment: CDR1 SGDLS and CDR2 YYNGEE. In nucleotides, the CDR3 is TGTGCCAGCAGCGTAGGGCTGGGTAAAAATGAAGCTTTCTTT. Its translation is CASSVGLGKNEAFF.

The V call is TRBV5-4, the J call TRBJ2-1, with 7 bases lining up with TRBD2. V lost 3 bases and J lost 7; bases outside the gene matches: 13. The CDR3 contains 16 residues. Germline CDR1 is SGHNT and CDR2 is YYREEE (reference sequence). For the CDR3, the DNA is TGTGCCAGCAGCTATAGGTTGGGTGTGGGGGGGAATGAGCAGTTCTTC. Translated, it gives CASSYRLGVGGNEQFF.

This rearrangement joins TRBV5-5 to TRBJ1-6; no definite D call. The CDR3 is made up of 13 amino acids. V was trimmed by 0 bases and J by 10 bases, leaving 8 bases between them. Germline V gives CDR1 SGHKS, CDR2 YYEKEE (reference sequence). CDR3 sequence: CASSLGGGSPLHF. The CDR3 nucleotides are TGTGCCAGCAGCTTGGGTGGCGGGTCACCCCTCCACTTT.